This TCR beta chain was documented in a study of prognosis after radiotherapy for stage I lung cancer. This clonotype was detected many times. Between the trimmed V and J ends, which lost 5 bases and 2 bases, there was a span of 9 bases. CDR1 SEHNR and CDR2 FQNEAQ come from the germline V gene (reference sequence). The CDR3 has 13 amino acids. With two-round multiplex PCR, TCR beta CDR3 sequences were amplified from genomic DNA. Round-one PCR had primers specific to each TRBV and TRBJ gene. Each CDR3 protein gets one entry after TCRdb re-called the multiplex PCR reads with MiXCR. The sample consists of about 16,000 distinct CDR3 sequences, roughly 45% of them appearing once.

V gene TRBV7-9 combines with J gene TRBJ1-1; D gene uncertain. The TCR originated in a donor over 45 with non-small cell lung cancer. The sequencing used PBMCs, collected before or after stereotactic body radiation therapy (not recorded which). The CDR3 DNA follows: TGTGCCAGCAGCAGGGTACGCAACACTGAAGCTTTCTTT. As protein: CASSRVRNTEAFF.